This T cell receptor beta chain was profiled in a study of shared clonotypes between healthy human individuals. Study outcomes and limitations: The rarefaction results pointed to incomplete sorted-subset sequencing despite large depth.

Produced via immunoSEQ multiplex PCR; TCRdb's table is partial and in-frame only. Here the sample spans under 2.5 million clones, approximately 90% being singletons. Caucasian adults residing in Nashville, Tennessee made up all the donors. CDR3 length: 13 amino acids. The V gene's germline CDR1 is MNHEY and CDR2 SVGAGI. V lost 7 bases to trimming and J lost 8 bases; unmatched junction nucleotides: 10. On this clone: Its antigen remains unknown.

Sequencing was performed on naive CD4+ T cells from PBMCs. Subset denoted: CD45RA+ positively selected. The clonotype was recovered from a man between 18 and 35 years old in good health. Some clones in this sample may be carry-over from other donors' samples. The chain uses TRBV6-5 and TRBJ1-2; 7 bases map to TRBD1. For the CDR3, the DNA is TGTGCCAGCAAGGTACAGGGGTATTTGGGCTACACCTTC. It translates to CASKVQGYLGYTF.